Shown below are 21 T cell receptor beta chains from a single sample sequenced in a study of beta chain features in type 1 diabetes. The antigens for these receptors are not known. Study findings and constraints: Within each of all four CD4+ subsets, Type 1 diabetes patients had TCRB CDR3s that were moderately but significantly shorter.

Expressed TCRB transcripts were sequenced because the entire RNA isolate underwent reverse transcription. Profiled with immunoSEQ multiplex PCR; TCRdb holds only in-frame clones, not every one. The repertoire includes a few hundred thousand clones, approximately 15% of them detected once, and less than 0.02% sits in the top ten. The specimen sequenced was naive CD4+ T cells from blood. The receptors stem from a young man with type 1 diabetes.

Written as DNA, the CDR3 is TGTGCCAGCAGTTTAGAGGTAGGCAGCAATCAGCCCCAGCATTTT. The encoded protein is CASSLEVGSNQPQHF. This sequence joins TRBV28 and TRBJ1-5; no firm D call. Germline loops: CDR1 MDHEN, CDR2 SYDVKM. V lost 2 bases and J lost 1, with 9 bases in between. The CDR3 extends over 15 amino acids. The variable domain in full, with the rest retrieved from reference TRBV28 and TRBJ1-5, is DVKVTQSSRYLVKRTGEKVFLECVQDMDHENMFWYRQDPGLGLRLIYFSYDVKMKEKGDIPEGYSVSREKKERFSLILESASTNQTSMYLCASSLEVGSNQPQHFGDGTRLSIL.

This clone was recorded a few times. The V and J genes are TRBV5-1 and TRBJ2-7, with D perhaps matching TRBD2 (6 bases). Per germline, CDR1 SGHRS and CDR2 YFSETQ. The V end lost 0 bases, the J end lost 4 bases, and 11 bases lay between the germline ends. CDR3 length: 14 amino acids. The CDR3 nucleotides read TGCGCCAGCAGCTTGGATGGCGGGATATACGAGCAGTACTTC. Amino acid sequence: CASSLDGGIYEQYF.

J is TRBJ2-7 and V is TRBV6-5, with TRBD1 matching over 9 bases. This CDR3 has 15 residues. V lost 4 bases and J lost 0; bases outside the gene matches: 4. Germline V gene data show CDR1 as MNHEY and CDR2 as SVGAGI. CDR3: CASSWGQGSSYEQYF. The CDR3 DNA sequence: TGTGCCAGCAGTTGGGGACAGGGAAGCTCCTACGAGCAGTACTTC.

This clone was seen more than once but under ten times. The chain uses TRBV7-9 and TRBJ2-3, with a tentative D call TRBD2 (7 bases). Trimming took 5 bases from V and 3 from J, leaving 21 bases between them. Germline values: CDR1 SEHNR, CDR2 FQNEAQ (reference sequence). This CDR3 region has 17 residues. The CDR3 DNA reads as TGTGCCAGCAGCCCTAAAATCGGGGGGCCCTCGACAGATACGCAGTATTTT. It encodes CASSPKIGGPSTDTQYF.

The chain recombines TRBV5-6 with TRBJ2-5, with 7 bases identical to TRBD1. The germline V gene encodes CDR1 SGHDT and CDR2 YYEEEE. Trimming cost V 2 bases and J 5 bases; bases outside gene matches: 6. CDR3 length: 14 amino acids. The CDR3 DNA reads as TGTGCCAGCAGCTTACAGGGGAAGCGGGAGACCCAGTACTTC. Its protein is CASSLQGKRETQYF.

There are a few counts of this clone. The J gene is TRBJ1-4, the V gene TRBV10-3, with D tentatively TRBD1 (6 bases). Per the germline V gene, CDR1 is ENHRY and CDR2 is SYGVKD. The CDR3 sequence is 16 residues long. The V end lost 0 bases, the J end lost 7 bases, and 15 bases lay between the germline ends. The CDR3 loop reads CAISESMGQGAEKLFF. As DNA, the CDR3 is TGTGCCATCAGTGAGTCGATGGGACAAGGAGCTGAAAAACTGTTTTTT.

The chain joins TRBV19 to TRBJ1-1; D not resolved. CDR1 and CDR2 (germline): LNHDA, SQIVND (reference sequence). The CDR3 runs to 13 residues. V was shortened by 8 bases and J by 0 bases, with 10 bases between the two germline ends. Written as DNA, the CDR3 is TGTGCCAGTGAGAAGTACCTGAACACTGAAGCTTTCTTT. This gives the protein CASEKYLNTEAFF.

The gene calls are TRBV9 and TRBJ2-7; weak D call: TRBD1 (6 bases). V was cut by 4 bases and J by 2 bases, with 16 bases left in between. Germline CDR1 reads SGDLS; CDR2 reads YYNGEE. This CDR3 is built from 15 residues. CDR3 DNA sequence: TGTGCCAGCAGCCCCACGGCAGGGGAGACCTACGAGCAGTACTTC. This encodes CASSPTAGETYEQYF.

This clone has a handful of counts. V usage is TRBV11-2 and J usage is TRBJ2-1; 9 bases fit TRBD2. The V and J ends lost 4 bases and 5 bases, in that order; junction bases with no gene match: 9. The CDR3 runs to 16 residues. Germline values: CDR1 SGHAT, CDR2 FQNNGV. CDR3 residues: CASSSTTSGRNNEQFF. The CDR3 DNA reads TGTGCCAGCAGCTCCACCACTAGCGGGCGTAACAATGAGCAGTTCTTC.

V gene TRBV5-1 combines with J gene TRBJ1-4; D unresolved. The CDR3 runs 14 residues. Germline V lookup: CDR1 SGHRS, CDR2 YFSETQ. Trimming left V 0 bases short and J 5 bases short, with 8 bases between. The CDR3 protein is CASSLGSVNEKLFF. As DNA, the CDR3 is TGCGCCAGCAGCTTGGGCAGTGTGAATGAAAAACTGTTTTTT.

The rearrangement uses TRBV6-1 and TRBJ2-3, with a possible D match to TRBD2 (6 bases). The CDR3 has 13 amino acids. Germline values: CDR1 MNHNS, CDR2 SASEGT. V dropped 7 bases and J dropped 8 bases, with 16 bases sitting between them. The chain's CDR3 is CASIAGREVTQYF. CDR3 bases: TGTGCCAGCATCGCGGGACGCGAGGTTACGCAGTATTTT.

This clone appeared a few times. CDR3 sequence: CSASDRGLNEAFF. CDR3 DNA: TGCAGCGCATCTGACAGGGGGCTTAATGAAGCTTTCTTT. The chain employs TRBV29-1 and TRBJ1-1; TRBD1 matches 10 bases. The CDR3 sequence is 13 residues long. V dropped 7 bases and J dropped 7; count of bases not matched to a gene: 9. CDR1 and CDR2 from the germline V gene are SQVTM and ANQGSEA.

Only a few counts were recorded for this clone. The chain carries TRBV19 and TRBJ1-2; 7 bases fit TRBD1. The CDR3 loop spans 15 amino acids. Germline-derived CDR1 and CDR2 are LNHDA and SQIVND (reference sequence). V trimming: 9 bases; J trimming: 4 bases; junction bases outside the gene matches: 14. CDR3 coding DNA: TGTGCCAGCAAAGCCGGGACAGCAATGTTCTATGGCTACACCTTC. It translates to CASKAGTAMFYGYTF.

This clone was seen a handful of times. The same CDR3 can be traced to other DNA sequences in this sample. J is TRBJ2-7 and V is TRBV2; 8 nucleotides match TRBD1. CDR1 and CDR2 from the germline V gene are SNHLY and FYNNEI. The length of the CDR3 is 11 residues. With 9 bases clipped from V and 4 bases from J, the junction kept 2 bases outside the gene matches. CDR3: CASRQGYEQYF. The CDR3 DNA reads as TGTGCCAGTCGACAGGGGTACGAGCAGTACTTC.

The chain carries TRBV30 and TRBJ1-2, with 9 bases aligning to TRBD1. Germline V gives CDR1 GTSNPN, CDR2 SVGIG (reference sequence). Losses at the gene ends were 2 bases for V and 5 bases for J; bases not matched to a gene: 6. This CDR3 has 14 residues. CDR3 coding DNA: TGTGCCTGGAGTAGGCCGGGACAGGGATATGGCTACACCTTC. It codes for CAWSRPGQGYGYTF.

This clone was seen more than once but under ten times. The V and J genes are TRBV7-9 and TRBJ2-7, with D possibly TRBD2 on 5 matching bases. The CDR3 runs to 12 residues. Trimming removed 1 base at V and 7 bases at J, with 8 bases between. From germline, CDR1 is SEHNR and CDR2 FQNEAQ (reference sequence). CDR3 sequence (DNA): TGTGCCAGCAGCTTAGTAAGGGAGGAGCAGTACTTC. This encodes CASSLVREEQYF.

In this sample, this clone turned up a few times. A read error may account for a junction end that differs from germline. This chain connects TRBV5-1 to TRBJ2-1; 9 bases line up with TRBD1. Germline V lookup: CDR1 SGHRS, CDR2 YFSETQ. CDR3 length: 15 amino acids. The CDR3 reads CASSLALQPGQGKIF. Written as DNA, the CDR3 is TGCGCCAGCAGCTTGGCGCTACAACCGGGACAGGGTAAAATCTTC.

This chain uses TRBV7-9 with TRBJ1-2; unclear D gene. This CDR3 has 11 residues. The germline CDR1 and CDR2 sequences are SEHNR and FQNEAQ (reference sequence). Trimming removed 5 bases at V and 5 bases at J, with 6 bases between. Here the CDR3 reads CASSVRYGYTF. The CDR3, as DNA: TGTGCCAGCAGCGTTAGATATGGCTACACCTTC.

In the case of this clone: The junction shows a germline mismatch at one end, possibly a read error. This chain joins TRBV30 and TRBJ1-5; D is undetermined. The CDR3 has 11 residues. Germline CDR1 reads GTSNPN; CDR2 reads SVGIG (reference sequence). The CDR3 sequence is CTWSVREPQHF. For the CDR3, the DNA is TGTACCTGGAGTGTACGAGAGCCCCAGCATTTT.

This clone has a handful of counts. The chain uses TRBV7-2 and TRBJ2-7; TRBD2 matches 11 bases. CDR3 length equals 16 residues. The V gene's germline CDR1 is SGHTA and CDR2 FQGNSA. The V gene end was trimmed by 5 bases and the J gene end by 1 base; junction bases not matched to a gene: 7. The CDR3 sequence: CASSLPGTSGSYEQYF. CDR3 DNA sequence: TGTGCCAGCAGCCTTCCCGGGACTAGCGGTTCCTACGAGCAGTACTTC.

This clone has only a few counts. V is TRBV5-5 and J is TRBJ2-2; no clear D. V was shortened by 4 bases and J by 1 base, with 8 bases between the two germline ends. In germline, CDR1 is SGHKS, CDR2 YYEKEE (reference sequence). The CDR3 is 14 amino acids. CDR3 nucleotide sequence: TGTGCCAGCAGCCTTGTTAGGAACACCGGGGAGCTGTTTTTT. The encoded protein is CASSLVRNTGELFF.